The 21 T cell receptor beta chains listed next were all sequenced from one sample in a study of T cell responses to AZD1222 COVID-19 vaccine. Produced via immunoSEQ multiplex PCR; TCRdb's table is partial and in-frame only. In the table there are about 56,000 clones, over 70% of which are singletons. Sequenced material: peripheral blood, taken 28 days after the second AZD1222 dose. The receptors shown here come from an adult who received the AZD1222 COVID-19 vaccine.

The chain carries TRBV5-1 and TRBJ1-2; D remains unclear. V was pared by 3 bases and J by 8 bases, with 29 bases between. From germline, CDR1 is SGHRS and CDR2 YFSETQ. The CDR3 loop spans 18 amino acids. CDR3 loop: CASSSAVGGRRNTEGYTF. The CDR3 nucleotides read TGCGCCAGCAGCTCGGCTGTAGGAGGACGGCGGAATACGGAGGGCTACACCTTC.

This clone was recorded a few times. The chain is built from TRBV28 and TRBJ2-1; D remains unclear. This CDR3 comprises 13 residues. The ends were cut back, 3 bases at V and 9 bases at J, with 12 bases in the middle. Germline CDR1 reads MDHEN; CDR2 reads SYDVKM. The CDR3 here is CASSFLSRGEQFF. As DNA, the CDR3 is TGTGCCAGCAGTTTCCTTTCCCGAGGTGAGCAGTTCTTC.

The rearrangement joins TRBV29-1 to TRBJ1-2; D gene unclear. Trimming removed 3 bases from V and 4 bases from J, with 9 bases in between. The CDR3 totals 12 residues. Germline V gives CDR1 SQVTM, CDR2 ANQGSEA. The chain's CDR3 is CSVDGFGYGYTF. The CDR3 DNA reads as TGCAGCGTTGACGGATTTGGCTATGGCTACACCTTC.

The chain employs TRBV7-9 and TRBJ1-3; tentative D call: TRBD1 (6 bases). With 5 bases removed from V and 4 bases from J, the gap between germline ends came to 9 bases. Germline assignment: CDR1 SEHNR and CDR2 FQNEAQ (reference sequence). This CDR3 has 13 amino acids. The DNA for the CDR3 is TGTGCCAGCAGCCCGGGGGGCGGAAACACCATATATTTT. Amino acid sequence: CASSPGGGNTIYF.

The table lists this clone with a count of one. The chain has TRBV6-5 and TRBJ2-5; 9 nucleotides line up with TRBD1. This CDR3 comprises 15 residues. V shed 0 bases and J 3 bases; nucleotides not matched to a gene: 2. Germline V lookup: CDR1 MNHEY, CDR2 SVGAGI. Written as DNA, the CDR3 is TGTGCCAGCAGTTACTCGGGGACAGGGAAAGAGACCCAGTACTTC. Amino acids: CASSYSGTGKETQYF.

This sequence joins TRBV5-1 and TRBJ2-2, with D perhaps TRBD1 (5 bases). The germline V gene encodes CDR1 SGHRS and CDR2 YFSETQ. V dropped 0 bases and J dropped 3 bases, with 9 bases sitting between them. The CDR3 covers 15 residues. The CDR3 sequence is CASSLGGRDTGELFF. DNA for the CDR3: TGCGCCAGCAGCTTGGGGGGCCGGGACACCGGGGAGCTGTTTTTT. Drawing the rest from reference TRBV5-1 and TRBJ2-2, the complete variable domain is KAGVTQTPRYLIKTRGQQVTLSCSPISGHRSVSWYQQTPGQGLQFLFEYFSETQRNKGNFPGRFSGRQFSNSRSEMNVSTLELGDSALYLCASSLGGRDTGELFFGEGSRLTVL.

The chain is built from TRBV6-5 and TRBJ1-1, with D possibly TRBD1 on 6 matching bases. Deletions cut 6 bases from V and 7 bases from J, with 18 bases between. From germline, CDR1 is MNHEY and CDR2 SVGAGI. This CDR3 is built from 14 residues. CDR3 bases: TGTGCCAGCAGATTACAGGGTAAAGGGGGTGAAGCTTTCTTT. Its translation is CASRLQGKGGEAFF.

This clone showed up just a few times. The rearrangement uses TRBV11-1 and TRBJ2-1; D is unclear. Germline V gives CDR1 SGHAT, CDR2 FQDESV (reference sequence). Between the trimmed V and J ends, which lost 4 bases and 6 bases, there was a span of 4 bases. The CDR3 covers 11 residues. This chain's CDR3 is CASSSSNEQFF. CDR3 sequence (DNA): TGTGCCAGCAGCTCTAGCAATGAGCAGTTCTTC.

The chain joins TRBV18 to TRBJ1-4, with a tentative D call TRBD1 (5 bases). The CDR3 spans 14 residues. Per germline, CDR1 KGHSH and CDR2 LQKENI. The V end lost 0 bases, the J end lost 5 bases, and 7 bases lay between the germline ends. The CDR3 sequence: CASSPPWGNEKLFF. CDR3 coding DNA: TGTGCCAGCTCACCACCCTGGGGGAATGAAAAACTGTTTTTT.

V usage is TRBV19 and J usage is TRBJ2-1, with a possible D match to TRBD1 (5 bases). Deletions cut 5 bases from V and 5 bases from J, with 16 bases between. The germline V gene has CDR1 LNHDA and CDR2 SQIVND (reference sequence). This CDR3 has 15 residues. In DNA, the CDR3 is TGTGCCAGTAGTTTACAGGCTAAGCAAAACAATGAGCAGTTCTTC. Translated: CASSLQAKQNNEQFF. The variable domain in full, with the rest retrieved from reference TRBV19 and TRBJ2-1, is DGGITQSPKYLFRKEGQNVTLSCEQNLNHDAMYWYRQDPGQGLRLIYYSQIVNDFQKGDIAEGYSVSREKKESFPLTVTSAQKNPTAFYLCASSLQAKQNNEQFFGPGTRLTVL.

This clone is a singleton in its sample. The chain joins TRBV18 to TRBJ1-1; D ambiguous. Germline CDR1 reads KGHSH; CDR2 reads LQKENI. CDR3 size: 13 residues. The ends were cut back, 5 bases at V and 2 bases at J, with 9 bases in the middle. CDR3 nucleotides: TGTGCCAGCTCAAGAACAGACAACACTGAAGCTTTCTTT. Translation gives CASSRTDNTEAFF.

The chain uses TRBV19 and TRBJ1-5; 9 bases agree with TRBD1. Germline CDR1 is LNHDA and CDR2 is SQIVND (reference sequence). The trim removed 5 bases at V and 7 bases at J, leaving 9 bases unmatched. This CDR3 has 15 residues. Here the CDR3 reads CASSAGQGYGQPQHF. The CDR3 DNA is TGTGCCAGTAGTGCCGGACAGGGGTATGGACAGCCCCAGCATTTT.

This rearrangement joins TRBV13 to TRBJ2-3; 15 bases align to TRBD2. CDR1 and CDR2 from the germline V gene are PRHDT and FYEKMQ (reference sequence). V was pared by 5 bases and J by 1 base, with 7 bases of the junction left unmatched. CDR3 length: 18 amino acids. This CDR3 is CASSPRTSGGEGTDTQYF. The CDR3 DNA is TGTGCCAGCAGCCCTCGGACTAGCGGGGGGGAAGGCACAGATACGCAGTATTTT.

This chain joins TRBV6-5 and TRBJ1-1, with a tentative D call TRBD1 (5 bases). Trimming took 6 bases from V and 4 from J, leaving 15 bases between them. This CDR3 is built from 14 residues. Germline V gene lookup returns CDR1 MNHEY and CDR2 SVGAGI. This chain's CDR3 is CASSRDGGGTEAFF. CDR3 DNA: TGTGCCAGCAGCAGGGACGGGGGGGGCACTGAAGCTTTCTTT.

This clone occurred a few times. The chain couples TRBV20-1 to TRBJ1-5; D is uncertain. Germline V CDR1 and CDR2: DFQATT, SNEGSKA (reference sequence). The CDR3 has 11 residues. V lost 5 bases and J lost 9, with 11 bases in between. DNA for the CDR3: TGCAGTGCTGCCGAGGTCGGGCCCCAGCATTTT. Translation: CSAAEVGPQHF.

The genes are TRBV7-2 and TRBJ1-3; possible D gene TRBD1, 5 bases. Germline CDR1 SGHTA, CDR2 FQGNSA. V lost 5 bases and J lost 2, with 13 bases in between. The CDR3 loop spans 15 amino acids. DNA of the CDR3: TGTGCCAGCAGCGCCCAGGCGGGGGCTGGAAACACCATATATTTT. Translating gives CASSAQAGAGNTIYF.

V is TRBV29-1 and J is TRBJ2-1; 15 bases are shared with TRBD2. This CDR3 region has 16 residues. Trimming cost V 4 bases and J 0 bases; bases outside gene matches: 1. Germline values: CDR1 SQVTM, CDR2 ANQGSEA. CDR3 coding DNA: TGCAGCGTTGTGGGACTAGCGGGGGGCTCCTACAATGAGCAGTTCTTC. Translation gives CSVVGLAGGSYNEQFF.

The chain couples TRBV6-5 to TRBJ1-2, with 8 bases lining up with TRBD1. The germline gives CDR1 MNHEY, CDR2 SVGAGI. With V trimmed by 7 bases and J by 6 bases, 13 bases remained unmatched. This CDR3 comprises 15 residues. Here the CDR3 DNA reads TGTGCCAGCACCAAAGGGACAGGCCCCCTTCATGGCTACACCTTC. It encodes CASTKGTGPLHGYTF.

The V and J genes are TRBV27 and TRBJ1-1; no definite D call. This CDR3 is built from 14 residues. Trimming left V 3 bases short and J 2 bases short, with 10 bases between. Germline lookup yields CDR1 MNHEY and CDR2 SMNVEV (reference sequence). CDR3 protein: CASSLQGYNTEAFF. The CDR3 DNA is TGTGCCAGCAGTTTGCAAGGATATAACACTGAAGCTTTCTTT.

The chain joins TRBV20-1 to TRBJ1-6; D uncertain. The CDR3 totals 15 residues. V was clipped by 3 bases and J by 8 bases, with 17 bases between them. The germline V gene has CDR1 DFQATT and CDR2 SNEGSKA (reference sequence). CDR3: CSASPSYWSDSPLHF. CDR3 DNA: TGCAGTGCTAGTCCCTCTTATTGGAGCGATTCACCCCTCCACTTT.

CDR3 bases: TGTGCCTGGGACAGAGCAAACTATGGCTACACCTTC. As protein: CAWDRANYGYTF. The V and J genes are TRBV30 and TRBJ1-2; D perhaps matches TRBD1 (5 bases). The CDR3 is 12 residues long. The V and J ends lost 5 bases and 2 bases respectively, with 9 bases between them. Germline lookup yields CDR1 GTSNPN and CDR2 SVGIG (reference sequence).